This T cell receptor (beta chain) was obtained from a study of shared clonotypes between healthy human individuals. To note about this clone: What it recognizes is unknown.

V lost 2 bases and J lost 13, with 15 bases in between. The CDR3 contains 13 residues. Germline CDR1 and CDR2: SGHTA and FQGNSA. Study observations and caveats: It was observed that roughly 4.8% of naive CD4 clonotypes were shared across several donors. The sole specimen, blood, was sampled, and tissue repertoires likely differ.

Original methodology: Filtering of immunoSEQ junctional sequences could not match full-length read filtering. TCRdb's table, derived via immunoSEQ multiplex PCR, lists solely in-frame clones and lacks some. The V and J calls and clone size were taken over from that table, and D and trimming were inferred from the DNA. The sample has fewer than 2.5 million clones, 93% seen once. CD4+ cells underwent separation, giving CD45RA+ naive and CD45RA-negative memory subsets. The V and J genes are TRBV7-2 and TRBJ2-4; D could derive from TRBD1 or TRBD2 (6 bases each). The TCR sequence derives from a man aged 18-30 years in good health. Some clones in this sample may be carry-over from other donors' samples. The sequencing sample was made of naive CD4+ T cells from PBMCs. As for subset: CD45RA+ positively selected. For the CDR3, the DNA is TGTGCCAGCAGCTTAAGGCGGGACATTTGGCAGTACTTC. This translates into CASSLRRDIWQYF.